The clone carrying this TCR beta chain was counted between two and nine times. Its matching antigen is unknown. PCR employed 60 Vbeta and 13 Jbeta primers. Using immunoSEQ multiplex PCR, the repertoire was profiled, and TCRdb retains in-frame clones only, with some absent. Of approximately 140,000 clones listed, 78% are singletons. This record comes from a study of cytomegalovirus exposure and HLA in healthy donors. Study-wide points: Among CMV-associated TCR beta chains, most appeared HLA-restricted in a later analysis. Most TCR sequences were rare, but some public TCRs occurred in many donors. The authors enumerated roughly 180 TCR beta chains as linked to cytomegalovirus. One variant, a missense change in DCLRE1C, was linked in a later analysis to TCR beta V- and J-gene trimming.

The V gene end was trimmed by 6 bases and the J gene end by 5 bases; junction bases not matched to a gene: 11. The CDR3 sequence is 16 residues long. Germline V gene lookup returns CDR1 KGHSH and CDR2 LQKENI. The sequence came from a woman aged 40 to 50 in good health and CMV-seronegative. The sequenced material came from PBMCs. This chain links TRBV18 with TRBJ2-3, with 10 bases lining up with TRBD2. CDR3 sequence: CASSQASGSSGDTQYF. The CDR3 DNA reads as TGTGCCAGCTCCCAGGCTAGCGGGAGCTCGGGAGATACGCAGTATTTT.